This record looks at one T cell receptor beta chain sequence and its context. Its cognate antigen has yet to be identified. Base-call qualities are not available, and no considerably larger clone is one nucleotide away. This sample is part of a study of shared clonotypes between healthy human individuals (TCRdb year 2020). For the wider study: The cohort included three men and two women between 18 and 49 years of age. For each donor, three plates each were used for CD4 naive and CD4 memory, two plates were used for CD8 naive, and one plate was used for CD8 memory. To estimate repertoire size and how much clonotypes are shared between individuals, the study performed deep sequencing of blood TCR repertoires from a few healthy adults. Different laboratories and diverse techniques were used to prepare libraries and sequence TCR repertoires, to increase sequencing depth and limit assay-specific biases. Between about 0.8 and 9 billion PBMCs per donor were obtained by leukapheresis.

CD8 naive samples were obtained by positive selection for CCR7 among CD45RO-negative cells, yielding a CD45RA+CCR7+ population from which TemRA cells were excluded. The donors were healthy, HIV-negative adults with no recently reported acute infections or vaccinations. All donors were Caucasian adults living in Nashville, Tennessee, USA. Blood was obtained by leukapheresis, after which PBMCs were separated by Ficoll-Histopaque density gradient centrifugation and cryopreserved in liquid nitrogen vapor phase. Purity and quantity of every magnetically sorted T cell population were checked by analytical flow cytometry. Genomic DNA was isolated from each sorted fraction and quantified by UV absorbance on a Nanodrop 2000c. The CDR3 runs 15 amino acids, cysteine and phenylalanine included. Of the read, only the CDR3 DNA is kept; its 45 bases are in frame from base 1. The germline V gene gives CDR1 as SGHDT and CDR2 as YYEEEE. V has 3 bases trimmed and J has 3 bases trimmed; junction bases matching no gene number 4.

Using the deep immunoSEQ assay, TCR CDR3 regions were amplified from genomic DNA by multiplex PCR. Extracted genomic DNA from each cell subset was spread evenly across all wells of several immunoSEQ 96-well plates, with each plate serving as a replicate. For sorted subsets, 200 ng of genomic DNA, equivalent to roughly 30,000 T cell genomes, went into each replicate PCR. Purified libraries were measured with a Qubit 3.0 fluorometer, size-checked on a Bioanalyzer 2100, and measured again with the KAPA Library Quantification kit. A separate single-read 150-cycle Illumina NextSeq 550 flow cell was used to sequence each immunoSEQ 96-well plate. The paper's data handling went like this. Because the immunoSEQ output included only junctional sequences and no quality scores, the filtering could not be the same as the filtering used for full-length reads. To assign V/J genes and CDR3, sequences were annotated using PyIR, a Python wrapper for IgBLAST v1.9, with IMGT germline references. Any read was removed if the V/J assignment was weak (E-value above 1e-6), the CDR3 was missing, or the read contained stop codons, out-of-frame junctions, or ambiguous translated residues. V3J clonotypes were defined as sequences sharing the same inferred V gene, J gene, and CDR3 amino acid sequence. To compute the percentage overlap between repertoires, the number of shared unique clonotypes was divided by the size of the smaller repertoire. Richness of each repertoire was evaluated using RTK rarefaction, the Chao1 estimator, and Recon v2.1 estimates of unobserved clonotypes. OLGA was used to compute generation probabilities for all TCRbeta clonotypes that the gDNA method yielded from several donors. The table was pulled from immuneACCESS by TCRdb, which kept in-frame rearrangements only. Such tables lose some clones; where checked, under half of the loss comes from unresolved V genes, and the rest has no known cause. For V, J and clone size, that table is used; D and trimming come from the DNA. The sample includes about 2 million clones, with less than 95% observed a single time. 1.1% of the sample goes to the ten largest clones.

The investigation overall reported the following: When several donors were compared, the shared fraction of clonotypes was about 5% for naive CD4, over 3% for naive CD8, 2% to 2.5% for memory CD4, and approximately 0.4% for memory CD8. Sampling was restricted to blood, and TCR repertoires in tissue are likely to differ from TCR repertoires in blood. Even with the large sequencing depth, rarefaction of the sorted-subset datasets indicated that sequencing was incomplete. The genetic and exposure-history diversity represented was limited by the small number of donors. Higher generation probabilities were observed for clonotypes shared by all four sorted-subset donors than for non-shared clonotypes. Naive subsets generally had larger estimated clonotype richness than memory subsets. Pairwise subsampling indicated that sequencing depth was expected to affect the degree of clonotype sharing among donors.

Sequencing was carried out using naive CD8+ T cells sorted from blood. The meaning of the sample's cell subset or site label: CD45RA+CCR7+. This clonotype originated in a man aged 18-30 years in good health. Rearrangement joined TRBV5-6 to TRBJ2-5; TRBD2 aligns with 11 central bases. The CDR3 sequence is CASSWRLAGKETQYF. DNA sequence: TGTGCCAGCAGCTGGCGACTAGCGGGGAAAGAGACCCAGTACTTC.